Below, 22 T cell receptor beta chains from the same sample are listed, as sequenced in a study of OX40 agonist ivuxolimab in advanced cancers. TCRdb keeps only in-frame clones here, not all; method: immunoSEQ multiplex PCR. The sample has 26,000 or so clones; roughly 70% are singletons. Sequences were derived from CD4+ or CD8+ T cells sorted from blood, sampled in a trial of the OX40 agonist ivuxolimab. These TCRs come from an adult with an advanced solid tumor such as melanoma, head and neck, liver or kidney cancer.

This clone turned up a few times. The chain employs TRBV19 and TRBJ1-1; TRBD1 is a possible D gene (5 bases). Deletions cut 3 bases from V and 2 bases from J, with 7 bases between. CDR1 is LNHDA and CDR2 is SQIVND in the germline V gene (reference sequence). There are 13 residues in the CDR3. Written as DNA, the CDR3 is TGTGCCAGTAGTATCAGGGCTAACACTGAAGCTTTCTTT. Its translation is CASSIRANTEAFF.

The CDR3 coding sequence is TGCGCCAGCAGCCGGGGGGGCAGCAACCAGATCTACGAGCAGTACTTC. Protein product: CASSRGGSNQIYEQYF. This sequence joins TRBV5-1 and TRBJ2-7, with 8 bases identical to TRBD2. The germline V gene encodes CDR1 SGHRS and CDR2 YFSETQ. The CDR3 runs to 16 residues. Trimming took 4 bases from V and 3 from J; bases not matched to a gene: 12.

In this sample, this clone turned up a few times. This chain joins TRBV10-3 and TRBJ2-1; no clear D gene. The CDR3 has 13 residues. CDR1 ENHRY and CDR2 SYGVKD come from the germline V gene. Between the trimmed V and J ends, which lost 6 bases and 3 bases, there was a span of 9 bases. The CDR3 DNA follows: TGTGCCATCAGCGGGTTAGGCTACAATGAGCAGTTCTTC. It yields the protein CAISGLGYNEQFF.

This rearrangement joins TRBV14 to TRBJ1-2, with D unclear. From germline, CDR1 is SGHDN and CDR2 FVKESK. The CDR3 runs to 14 residues. V was trimmed by 0 bases and J by 4 bases, leaving 9 bases between them. CDR3 sequence: CASSQDIVSYGYTF. The CDR3 DNA reads as TGTGCCAGCAGCCAAGATATCGTTAGCTATGGCTACACCTTC.

A single count supports this clone. The V gene is TRBV9, the J gene TRBJ2-3; D possibly corresponds to TRBD1 (6 bases). The CDR3 extends over 15 amino acids. Trimming removed 0 bases from V and 2 bases from J, with 10 bases in between. The germline gives CDR1 SGDLS, CDR2 YYNGEE. CDR3 nucleotides: TGTGCCAGCAGCGTAGAACAGGGAACCACAGATACGCAGTATTTT. It encodes CASSVEQGTTDTQYF.

The chain couples TRBV6-4 to TRBJ2-7; 14 positions match TRBD2. From germline, CDR1 is MRHNA and CDR2 SNTAGT. Germline trimming cut 5 bases from V and 6 bases from J; bases unmatched to any gene: 3. CDR3 length equals 14 residues. The CDR3 nucleotides read TGTGCCAGCAGTCGCGGACTAGCGGGGGGCGAGCAGTACTTC. It codes for CASSRGLAGGEQYF.

The rearrangement uses TRBV6-4 and TRBJ2-3, with a tentative D call TRBD2 (6 bases). From germline, CDR1 is MRHNA and CDR2 SNTAGT. The CDR3 runs 18 residues. The V gene lost 4 bases and the J gene lost 0 bases, with 20 bases spanning the gap. CDR3 loop: CASSGSSSVGTSTDTQYF. The CDR3, as DNA: TGTGCCAGCAGTGGATCGTCTAGCGTAGGTACTAGCACAGATACGCAGTATTTT.

The chain joins TRBV18 to TRBJ1-2; D is unresolved. Deletions cut 3 bases from V and 4 bases from J, with 18 bases between. Germline CDR1 reads KGHSH; CDR2 reads LQKENI. This CDR3 region has 16 residues. The CDR3 is CASSPPGPERAYGYTF. The CDR3 bases are TGTGCCAGCTCACCCCCCGGTCCAGAGAGGGCCTATGGCTACACCTTC.

The V and J genes are TRBV30 and TRBJ2-1; 11 bases are shared with TRBD2. Germline V gives CDR1 GTSNPN, CDR2 SVGIG (reference sequence). Trimming cost V 5 bases and J 4 bases; bases outside gene matches: 4. This CDR3 is 14 amino acids long. CDR3: CAWQTSGVYNEQFF. The CDR3 bases are TGTGCCTGGCAGACTAGCGGGGTATACAATGAGCAGTTCTTC.

The chain couples TRBV4-2 to TRBJ1-6; 7 bases are shared with TRBD1. The germline gives CDR1 LGHNA, CDR2 YNFKEQ. The CDR3 has 16 amino acids. Unmatched junction bases numbered 6, after V lost 0 bases and J lost 7 bases. The CDR3 DNA is TGTGCCAGCAGCCAAGAAGGGGGCCCCAGGAATTCACCCCTCCACTTT. Protein: CASSQEGGPRNSPLHF.

The chain links TRBV7-2 to TRBJ1-2, with 8 bases identical to TRBD1. Germline CDR1 and CDR2: SGHTA and FQGNSA. CDR3 length equals 15 residues. Germline trimming cut 3 bases from V and 4 bases from J; bases unmatched to any gene: 7. As DNA, the CDR3 is TGTGCCAGCAGCTTCGGACAGGGAGGATTCTATGGCTACACCTTC. Its protein product is CASSFGQGGFYGYTF.

The V call is TRBV5-4, the J call TRBJ2-5; 8 bases agree with TRBD2. The DNA end is more similar to TRBJ2-7, so the J call may be wrong. CDR3 length: 14 amino acids. CDR1 and CDR2 (germline): SGHNT, YYREEE (reference sequence). DNA for the CDR3: TGTGCCAGCAGCTTAATCGGGGGGGCCTACGAGCAGTACTTC. This encodes CASSLIGGAYEQYF.

This clone was recorded only once. DNA of the CDR3: TGTGCCAGTAGTCCCCGGGACAGGGTGGCGGGGTCTGCCAATCAGCCCCAGCATTTT. It translates to CASSPRDRVAGSANQPQHF. V is TRBV19 and J is TRBJ1-5; 9 bases match TRBD1. The CDR3 is 19 amino acids. The junction had 17 bases not matched to a gene; V was cut back by 5 bases and J by 3 bases. Germline V gene data show CDR1 as LNHDA and CDR2 as SQIVND (reference sequence).

The chain employs TRBV6-1 and TRBJ2-1, with a weak D call TRBD2 (5 bases). Per the germline V gene, CDR1 is MNHNS and CDR2 is SASEGT. Between the trimmed V and J ends, which lost 2 bases and 2 bases, there was a span of 13 bases. CDR3 length: 16 amino acids. CDR3 DNA sequence: TGTGCCAGCAGTGAAACCCTAGCCGTACCCTACAATGAGCAGTTCTTC. Its protein product is CASSETLAVPYNEQFF.

The chain links TRBV6-5 to TRBJ2-1, with TRBD2 matching 7 bases. CDR3 length equals 14 residues. Germline V gene data show CDR1 as MNHEY and CDR2 as SVGAGI. Germline trimming cut 3 bases from V and 8 bases from J; bases unmatched to any gene: 7. Here the CDR3 DNA reads TGTGCCAGCAGTTATCAACTGGGGGGGTATGAGCAGTTCTTC. Protein product: CASSYQLGGYEQFF.

The rearrangement uses TRBV19 and TRBJ2-1; D is perhaps TRBD2 (5 bases). This CDR3 spans 13 amino acids. Germline lookup yields CDR1 LNHDA and CDR2 SQIVND (reference sequence). Trimming took off 3 bases at V and 15 bases at J, with 18 bases between the two ends. CDR3 region: CASSIRSAGGLFF. The CDR3 coding sequence is TGTGCCAGTAGTATTCGATCGGCAGGAGGCTTGTTCTTC.

The chain links TRBV6-1 to TRBJ1-5; no clear D. The V gene's germline CDR1 is MNHNS and CDR2 SASEGT. This CDR3 has 13 residues. Between the trimmed V and J ends, which lost 8 bases and 6 bases, there was a span of 14 bases. The CDR3 here is CASGRELFQPQHF. CDR3 DNA sequence: TGTGCCAGCGGAAGGGAGTTGTTTCAGCCCCAGCATTTT.

V usage is TRBV7-9 and J usage is TRBJ1-2; weak D call: TRBD1 (5 bases). The CDR3 consists of 14 residues. Germline V gene data show CDR1 as SEHNR and CDR2 as FQNEAQ (reference sequence). Deletions cut 5 bases from V and 4 bases from J, with 14 bases between. CDR3 region: CASSPVVGGYGYTF. DNA of the CDR3: TGTGCCAGCAGCCCAGTGGTGGGGGGCTATGGCTACACCTTC.

This clone was seen a few times. For the CDR3, the DNA is TGTGCCAGCTCACCACGGGAAACTCAGAATGAAAAACTGTTTTTT. Its translation is CASSPRETQNEKLFF. The chain carries TRBV18 and TRBJ1-4; D is uncertain. The germline V gene has CDR1 KGHSH and CDR2 LQKENI. CDR3 length: 15 residues. Trimming removed 1 base at V and 5 bases at J, with 11 bases between.

This CDR3 reads CASSRDRNTEAFF. DNA for the CDR3: TGTGCCAGCAGCCGTGACAGGAACACTGAAGCTTTCTTT. V is TRBV11-2 and J is TRBJ1-1; D might be TRBD1 (5 bases). V was shortened by 5 bases and J by 1 base, with 8 bases between the two germline ends. From germline, CDR1 is SGHAT and CDR2 FQNNGV. The length of the CDR3 is 13 residues. The complete variable domain, with remaining parts taken from reference TRBV11-2 and TRBJ1-1, reads EAGVAQSPRYKIIEKRQSVAFWCNPISGHATLYWYQQILGQGPKLLIQFQNNGVVDDSQLPKDRFSAERLKGVDSTLKIQPAKLEDSAVYLCASSRDRNTEAFFGQGTRLTVV.

Note on this clone: The sample holds other DNA sequences that translate to the same CDR3. The chain links TRBV18 to TRBJ1-1; 8 nucleotides match TRBD1. The CDR3 loop spans 14 amino acids. J was trimmed by 0 bases and V by 3 bases; bases with no gene match: 0. Germline CDR1 and CDR2: KGHSH and LQKENI. The chain's CDR3 is CASSPGQVNTEAFF. The CDR3 DNA sequence: TGTGCCAGCTCACCGGGACAGGTGAACACTGAAGCTTTCTTT.

The J gene is TRBJ2-7, the V gene TRBV7-2, with D hard to call. CDR1 and CDR2 (germline): SGHTA, FQGNSA. The V gene lost 1 base and the J gene lost 6 bases, with 16 bases spanning the gap. The CDR3 totals 15 residues. CDR3 nucleotides: TGTGCCAGCAGCTTAGGAGGCGGCCTCCGTGGCGAGCAGTACTTC. Protein product: CASSLGGGLRGEQYF.